Listed below are T cell receptor beta chains from one sample, sequenced in a study of blood T cell repertoires in COVID-19. Profiled with immunoSEQ multiplex PCR; TCRdb holds only in-frame clones, not every one. The table records approximately 300,000 clones, nearly 90% of them present only once. Sequenced: peripheral blood. Receptor source: a woman aged 40 to 50 with COVID-19, enrolled during active disease. Both conserved end residues are part of each CDR3. A D gene is named only where the DNA matches it firmly.

D	V	CDR3
.	TRBV7-2	CASSLLGREGSPLHF
TRBD2	TRBV29-1	CSVDGTSGISEQFF
.	TRBV27	CASSRRAGSYEQYF
TRBD1	TRBV7-3	CASSLTGQGGETQYF
.	TRBV9	CASSVDPPGANSYNEQFF
.	TRBV3-1/TRBV3-2	CASSPSLGYGYTF
.	TRBV7-2	CASSLGQVNYGYTF
TRBD1	TRBV18	CASSLDSDRARSKNIQYF
.	TRBV15	CATSRDNSGPVYSYEQYF
TRBD1	TRBV7-2	CASSLATGVETQYF
.	TRBV29-1	CSVDGGGNEKLFF
.	TRBV3-1/TRBV3-2	CASSQGYGSTDTQYF
.	TRBV11-1	CASSPTDSPNYGYTF
.	TRBV7-9	CASSLTGELFF
.	TRBV25-1	CASSEWTASEAFF
TRBD2	TRBV18	CASSPGGGAPTDTQYF
TRBD2	TRBV19	CATGLATKDTQYF
TRBD2	TRBV28	CASSPPGGTQFEQYF
TRBD1	TRBV30	CAWIGQGNYGYTF
.	TRBV14	CASSQGGYEQYF
.	TRBV25-1	CASSEFGGNEKLFF
.	TRBV5-1	CASSKGMSNQPQHF
.	TRBV28	CASSFVGLGRGYTF
TRBD1	TRBV28	CASNRKKTGTAAGELFF
TRBD1	TRBV4-2	CASSQDPRQGGYTF
.	TRBV7-9	CASSPLRQGPVNTGELFF
.	TRBV7-9	CALWEDTHTEAFF
.	TRBV5-1	CASSLEPGVNQPQHF
.	TRBV19	CASRRAGPSGNTIYF
.	TRBV5-1	CASSLDSGSPQHF
.	TRBV5-6	CASSLGAGNTIYF
TRBD1	TRBV19	CASSIIRGRGGEQPQHF
.	TRBV9	CASSVDQVPFVYGYTF
TRBD1	TRBV18	CASSPPQGAGIGYGYTF
TRBD1	TRBV5-1	CASSPQDRVDTEAFF
TRBD1	TRBV6-5	CASSYSSGGLTEAFF
.	TRBV25-1	CASSEGPANTEAFF
TRBD1	TRBV19	CASRSYQTGGNEKLFF
TRBD1	TRBV7-9	CASSAVQTGSGANVLTF
TRBD2	TRBV19	CAGRGGNTGELFF
.	TRBV18	CASSGGTLGSMVHEQYF
.	TRBV2	CARSGGQPTGELFF
TRBD1	TRBV5-1	CASSRYPLQGETQYF
TRBD2	TRBV5-1	CASSLGREGQDTQYF
TRBD1	TRBV6-6	CASSPPGQFNSGNTIYF
TRBD2	TRBV7-2	CASSWAGGTGELFF
.	TRBV18	CASSPALGNQPQHF
.	TRBV12-1	CAAISGKSSLAGENEQFF
.	TRBV6-2/TRBV6-3	CASSQADTQYF
TRBD2	TRBV3-1/TRBV3-2	CASSQHAGGAVHNEQFF
.	TRBV12-3/TRBV12-4	CASTEGEGEQYF